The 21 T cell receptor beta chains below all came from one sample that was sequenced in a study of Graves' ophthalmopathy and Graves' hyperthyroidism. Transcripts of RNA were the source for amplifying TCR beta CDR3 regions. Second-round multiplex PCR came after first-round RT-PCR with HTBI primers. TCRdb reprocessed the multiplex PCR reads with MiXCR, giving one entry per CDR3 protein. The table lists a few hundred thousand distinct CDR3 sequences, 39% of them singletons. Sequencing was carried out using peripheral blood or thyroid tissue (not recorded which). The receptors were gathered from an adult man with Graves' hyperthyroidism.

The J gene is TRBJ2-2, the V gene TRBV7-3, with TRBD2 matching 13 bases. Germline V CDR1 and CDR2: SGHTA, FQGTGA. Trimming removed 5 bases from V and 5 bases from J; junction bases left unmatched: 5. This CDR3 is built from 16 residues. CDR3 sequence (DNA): TGTGCCAGCAGCCTCATGGGACTAGCGGGGACCGGGGAGCTGTTTTTT. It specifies CASSLMGLAGTGELFF. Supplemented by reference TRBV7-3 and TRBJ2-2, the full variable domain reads GAGVSQTPSNKVTEKGKYVELRCDPISGHTALYWYRQSLGQGPEFLIYFQGTGAADDSGLPNDRFFAVRPEGSVSTLKIQRTERGDSAVYLCASSLMGLAGTGELFFGEGSRLTVL.

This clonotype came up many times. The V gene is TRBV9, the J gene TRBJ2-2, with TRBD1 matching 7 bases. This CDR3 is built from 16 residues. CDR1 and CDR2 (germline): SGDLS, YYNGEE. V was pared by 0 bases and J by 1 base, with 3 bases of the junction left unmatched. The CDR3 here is CASSVATGVNTGELFF. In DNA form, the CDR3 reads TGTGCCAGCAGCGTAGCTACAGGGGTGAACACCGGGGAGCTGTTTTTT. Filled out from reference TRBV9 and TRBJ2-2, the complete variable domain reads DSGVTQTPKHLITATGQRVTLRCSPRSGDLSVYWYQQSLDQGLQFLIQYYNGEERAKGNILERFSAQQFPDLHSELNLSSLELGDSALYFCASSVATGVNTGELFFGEGSRLTVL.

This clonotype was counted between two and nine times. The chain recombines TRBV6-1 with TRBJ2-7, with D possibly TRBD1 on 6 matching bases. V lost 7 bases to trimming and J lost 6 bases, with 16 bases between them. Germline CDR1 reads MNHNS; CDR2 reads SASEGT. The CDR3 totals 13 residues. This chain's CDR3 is CASNPQGYGEQYF. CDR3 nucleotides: TGTGCCAGCAATCCGCAGGGGTACGGCGAGCAGTACTTC.

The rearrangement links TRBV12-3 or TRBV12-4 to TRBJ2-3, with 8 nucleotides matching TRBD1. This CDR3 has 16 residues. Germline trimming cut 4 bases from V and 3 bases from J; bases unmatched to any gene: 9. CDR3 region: CASSSPGTGRTDTQYF. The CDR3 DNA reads TGTGCCAGCAGTTCCCCTGGGACAGGTAGGACAGATACGCAGTATTTT.

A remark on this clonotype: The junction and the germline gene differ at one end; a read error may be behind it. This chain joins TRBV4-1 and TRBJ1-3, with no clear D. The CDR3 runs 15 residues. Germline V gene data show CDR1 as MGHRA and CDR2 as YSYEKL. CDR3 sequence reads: CASSPPFQSGSTIYF. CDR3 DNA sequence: TGCGCCAGCAGCCCACCGTTCCAATCTGGAAGCACCATATATTTT.

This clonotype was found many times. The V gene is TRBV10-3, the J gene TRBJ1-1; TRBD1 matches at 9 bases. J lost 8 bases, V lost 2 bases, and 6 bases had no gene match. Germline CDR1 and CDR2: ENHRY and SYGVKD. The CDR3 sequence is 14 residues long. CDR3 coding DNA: TGTGCCATCAGTGAGAGGGACAGGGTGACGGAAGCTTTCTTT. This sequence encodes CAISERDRVTEAFF.

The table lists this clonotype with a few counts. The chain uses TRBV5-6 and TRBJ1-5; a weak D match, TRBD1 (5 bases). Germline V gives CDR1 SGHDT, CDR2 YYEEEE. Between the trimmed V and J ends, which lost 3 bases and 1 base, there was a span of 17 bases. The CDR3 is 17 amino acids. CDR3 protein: CASSSAGHLSSNQPQHF. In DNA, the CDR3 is TGTGCCAGCAGCTCCGCCGGACATCTTTCCAGCAATCAGCCCCAGCATTTT.

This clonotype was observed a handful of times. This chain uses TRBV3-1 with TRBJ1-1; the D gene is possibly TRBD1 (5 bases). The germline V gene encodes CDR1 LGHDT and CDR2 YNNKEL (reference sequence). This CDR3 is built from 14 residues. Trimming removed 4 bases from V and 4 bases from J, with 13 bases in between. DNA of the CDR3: TGTGCCAGCAGCCGGGCAGGGATCGGCACTGAAGCTTTCTTT. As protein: CASSRAGIGTEAFF.

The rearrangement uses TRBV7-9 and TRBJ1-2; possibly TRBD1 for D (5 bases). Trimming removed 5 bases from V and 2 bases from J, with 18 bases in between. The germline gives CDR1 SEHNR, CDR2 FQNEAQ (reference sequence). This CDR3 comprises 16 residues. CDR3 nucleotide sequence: TGTGCCAGCAGCCAAGGTCCCCGGAGGGGCAACTATGGCTACACCTTC. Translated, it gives CASSQGPRRGNYGYTF. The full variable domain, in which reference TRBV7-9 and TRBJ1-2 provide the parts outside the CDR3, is DTGVSQNPRHKITKRGQNVTFRCDPISEHNRLYWYRQTLGQGPEFLTYFQNEAQLEKSRLLSDRFSAERPKGSFSTLEIQRTEQGDSAMYLCASSQGPRRGNYGYTFGSGTRLTVV.

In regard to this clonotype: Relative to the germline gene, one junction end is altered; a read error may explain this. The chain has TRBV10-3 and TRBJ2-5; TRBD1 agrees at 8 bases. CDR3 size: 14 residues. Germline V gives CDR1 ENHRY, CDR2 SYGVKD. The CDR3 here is CASSYRTGQETQYF. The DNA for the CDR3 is TGTGCCAGCAGTTACAGGACAGGGCAAGAGACCCAGTACTTC.

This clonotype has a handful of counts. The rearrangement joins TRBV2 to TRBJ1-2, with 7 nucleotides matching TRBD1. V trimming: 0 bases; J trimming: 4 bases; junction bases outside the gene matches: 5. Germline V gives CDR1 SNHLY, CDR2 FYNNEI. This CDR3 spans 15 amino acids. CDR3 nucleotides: TGTGCCAGCAGTGAAGCAAAACAGGGGATCTATGGCTACACCTTC. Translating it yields CASSEAKQGIYGYTF.

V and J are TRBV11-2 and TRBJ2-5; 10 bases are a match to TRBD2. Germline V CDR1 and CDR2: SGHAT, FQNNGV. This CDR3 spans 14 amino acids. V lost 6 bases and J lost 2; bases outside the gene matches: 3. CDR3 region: CASRRTSGQETQYF. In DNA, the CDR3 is TGTGCCAGCAGAAGGACTAGCGGACAAGAGACCCAGTACTTC.

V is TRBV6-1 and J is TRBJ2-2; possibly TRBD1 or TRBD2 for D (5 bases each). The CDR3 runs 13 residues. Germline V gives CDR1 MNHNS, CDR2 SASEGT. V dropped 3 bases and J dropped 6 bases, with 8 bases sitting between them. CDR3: CASSDGGAGELFF. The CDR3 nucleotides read TGTGCCAGCAGTGATGGGGGAGCCGGGGAGCTGTTTTTT.

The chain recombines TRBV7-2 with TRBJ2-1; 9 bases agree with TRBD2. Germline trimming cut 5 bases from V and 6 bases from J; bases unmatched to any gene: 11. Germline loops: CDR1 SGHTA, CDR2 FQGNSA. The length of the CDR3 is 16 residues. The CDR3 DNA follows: TGTGCCAGCAGCCAAGTCCCAGCGGGAGGCCCCAATGAGCAGTTCTTC. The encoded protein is CASSQVPAGGPNEQFF.

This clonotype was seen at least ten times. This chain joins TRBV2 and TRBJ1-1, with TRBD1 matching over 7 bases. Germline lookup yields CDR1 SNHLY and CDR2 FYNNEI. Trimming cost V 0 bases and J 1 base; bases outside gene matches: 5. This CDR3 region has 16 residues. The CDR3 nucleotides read TGTGCCAGCAGTGAAGCGGCAGGGGGAACGAACACTGAAGCTTTCTTT. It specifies CASSEAAGGTNTEAFF.

The CDR3 loop reads CASSEAGGTYSNQPQHF. CDR3 nucleotide sequence: TGTGCCAGCAGTGAAGCAGGAGGGACCTATAGCAATCAGCCCCAGCATTTT. The V and J genes are TRBV6-1 and TRBJ1-5, with D perhaps matching TRBD1 (5 bases). Germline CDR1 MNHNS, CDR2 SASEGT. V was pared by 0 bases and J by 0 bases, with 12 bases between. The CDR3 is made up of 17 amino acids.

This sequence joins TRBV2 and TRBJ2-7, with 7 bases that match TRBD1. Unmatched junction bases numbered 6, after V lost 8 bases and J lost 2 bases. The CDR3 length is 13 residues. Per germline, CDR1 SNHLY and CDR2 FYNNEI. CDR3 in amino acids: CASPTGTTYEQYF. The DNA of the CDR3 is TGTGCCAGCCCGACAGGGACGACCTACGAGCAGTACTTC.

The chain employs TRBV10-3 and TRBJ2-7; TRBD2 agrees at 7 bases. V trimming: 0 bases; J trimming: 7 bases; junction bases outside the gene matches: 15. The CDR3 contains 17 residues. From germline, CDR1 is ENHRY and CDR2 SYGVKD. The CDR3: CAISESMLFGRHNEQYF. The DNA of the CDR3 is TGTGCCATCAGTGAGTCGATGCTGTTCGGGAGGCACAATGAGCAGTACTTC.

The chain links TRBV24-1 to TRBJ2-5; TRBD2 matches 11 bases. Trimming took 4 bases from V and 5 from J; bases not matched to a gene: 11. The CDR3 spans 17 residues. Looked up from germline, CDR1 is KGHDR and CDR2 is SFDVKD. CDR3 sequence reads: CATSETGTSGYNETQYF. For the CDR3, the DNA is TGTGCCACCAGTGAGACAGGGACTAGCGGTTACAATGAGACCCAGTACTTC.

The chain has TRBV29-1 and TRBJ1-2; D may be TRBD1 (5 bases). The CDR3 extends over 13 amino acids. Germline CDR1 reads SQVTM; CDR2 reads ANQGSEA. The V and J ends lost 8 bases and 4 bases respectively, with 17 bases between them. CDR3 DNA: TGCAGCTTGCGCCAGGGAATCGGCTATGGCTACACCTTC. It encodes CSLRQGIGYGYTF. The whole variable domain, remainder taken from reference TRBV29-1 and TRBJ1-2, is SAVISQKPSRDICQRGTSLTIQCQVDSQVTMMFWYRQQPGQSLTLIATANQGSEATYESGFVIDKFPISRPNLTFSTLTVSNMSPEDSSIYLCSLRQGIGYGYTFGSGTRLTVV.

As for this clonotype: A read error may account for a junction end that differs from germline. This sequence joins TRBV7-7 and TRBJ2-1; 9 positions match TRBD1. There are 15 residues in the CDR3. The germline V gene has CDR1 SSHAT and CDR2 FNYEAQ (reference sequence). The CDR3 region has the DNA TGTGCTAGCAGCCGCGGGACAGGGTCCTACAATGAGCAGTTCTTC. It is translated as CASSRGTGSYNEQFF.